The entry below describes one T cell receptor beta chain. Its specificity is unknown. The data derive from a study of CD4 T cells in relation to SARS-CoV-2 and coronaviruses. Deep TCR-beta sequencing used DNA from uncultured naive and memory CD4+ T cells. Only in-frame clones appear in the TCRdb table, and some are missing; sequencing was by immunoSEQ multiplex PCR. Of roughly 57,000 clones in the sample, more than 80% were seen once. Unmatched junction bases numbered 10, after V lost 10 bases and J lost 7 bases. CDR3 length: 13 residues. Germline V gene sequence: CDR1 MDHEN, CDR2 SYDVKM. Whole-study results and caveats: Crossreactivity was assessed only for spike protein, not other viral proteins. Each donor contributed either pre-pandemic or post-infection samples, not both.

CD4+ T cells from unexposed donors were obtained before the COVID-19 pandemic (2011-2018). The J gene is TRBJ2-1, the V gene TRBV28, with 7 bases matching TRBD2. The sequence came from a human donor in good health. The source material was memory CD4+ T cells from PBMCs. CDR3 sequence reads: CATIRGGSNEQFF. The CDR3 DNA reads as TGTGCCACCATCCGGGGCGGGAGTAATGAGCAGTTCTTC.